A selection of T cell receptor beta chains follows, all from one sample in a study of blood T cells in healthy people across ages. TCRdb reprocessed the 5' RACE reads with MiXCR, giving one entry per CDR3 protein. Here the sample spans hundreds of thousands of distinct CDR3 sequences, just under 25% being singletons. This same sample was also part of a study on T cells of mothers and their children.

Sample: blood. These receptor sequences come from a boy between 10 and 17 years old in good health. Each CDR3 is given with its conserved first and last residue. Each record gives: CDR3 protein, CDR3 DNA, clone size, CDR3 length, D gene, J gene, V gene. D genes are given only for firm matches. The size entry is marked missing in some rows and otherwise reads once, few, many or a size class.

CASSLGQSADVGETQYF TGTGCCAGCAGCTTAGGTCAAAGCGCCGACGTCGGAGAGACCCAGTACTTC few 17 NA TRBJ2-5 TRBV7-9
CATSEGAYYNEQFF TGTGCCACCAGTGAGGGGGCCTACTACAATGAGCAGTTCTTC few 14 NA TRBJ2-1 TRBV24-1
CASSPLGDSSYNEQFF TGTGCCAGCAGCCCCTTGGGGGATAGCTCCTACAATGAGCAGTTCTTC NA 16 NA TRBJ2-1 TRBV7-3
CASSEARLAGNNEQFF TGTGCCAGCAGTGAAGCAAGGCTAGCGGGGAATAATGAGCAGTTCTTC NA 16 TRBD2 TRBJ2-1 TRBV6-1
CSAISGREGGTDTQYF TGCAGTGCTATAAGCGGGAGGGAAGGGGGCACAGATACGCAGTATTTT few 16 TRBD2 TRBJ2-3 TRBV20-1
CASSQASANYGYTF TGTGCCAGCAGCCAAGCGTCCGCTAACTATGGCTACACCTTC many 14 NA TRBJ1-2 TRBV3-1
CATSRDEKDTQYF TGTGCCACCAGCAGAGATGAAAAAGATACGCAGTATTTT NA 13 NA TRBJ2-3 TRBV15
CSASFRQGNEQYF TGCAGTGCTAGTTTTCGGCAGGGAAACGAGCAGTACTTC NA 13 NA TRBJ2-7 TRBV20-1
CASSSGQSPTNEKLFF TGTGCCAGCAGCTCCGGACAGAGTCCAACTAATGAAAAACTGTTTTTT few 16 NA TRBJ1-4 TRBV11-2
CSVEDRGTYEQYF TGCAGCGTTGAAGACAGAGGGACCTACGAGCAGTACTTC NA 13 NA TRBJ2-7 TRBV29-1
CASSWDLQTKEIDTIYF TGTGCCAGCAGTTGGGACTTGCAGACAAAGGAAATAGACACCATATATTTT NA 17 NA TRBJ1-3 TRBV6-6
CASSLDRGASEQYF TGTGCCAGCAGCCTGGATCGGGGGGCCTCCGAGCAGTACTTC NA 14 NA TRBJ2-7 TRBV7-2
CASSSGEANEQFF TGTGCCAGCAGTTCGGGAGAAGCTAATGAGCAGTTCTTC NA 13 NA TRBJ2-1 TRBV12-3/TRBV12-4
CASRNSATNEKLFF TGTGCCAGCAGGAACAGCGCAACTAATGAAAAACTGTTTTTT NA 14 NA TRBJ1-4 TRBV6-1
CASSRDRSEQYF TGTGCCAGCAGCAGAGACAGGAGCGAGCAGTACTTC few 12 NA TRBJ2-7 TRBV7-2
CASSLGGKQETQYF TGTGCCAGCAGTTTAGGAGGGAAGCAAGAGACCCAGTACTTC many 14 NA TRBJ2-5 TRBV28
CASSLNLPRGHYEQYF TGCGCCAGCAGCTTAAACCTTCCCAGGGGGCATTACGAGCAGTACTTC NA 16 TRBD1 TRBJ2-7 TRBV5-1
CASSASDYEQYF TGTGCCAGCAGCGCCTCGGACTACGAGCAGTACTTC few 12 NA TRBJ2-7 TRBV9
CASSPGTFFSEQYF TGTGCCAGCAGCCCAGGGACTTTTTTTTCCGAGCAGTACTTC few 14 NA TRBJ2-7 TRBV7-6
CSAVQGSNYGYTF TGCAGTGCAGTACAGGGTTCTAACTATGGCTACACCTTC NA 13 NA TRBJ1-2 TRBV20-1
CASCIRDFKGLQYF TGTGCCAGCTGTATCCGGGACTTCAAAGGCCTTCAGTACTTC NA 14 NA TRBJ2-4 TRBV28
CSASPDRAAQPQHF TGCAGTGCTAGTCCCGACAGGGCAGCTCAGCCCCAGCATTTT NA 14 TRBD1 TRBJ1-5 TRBV20-1
CASSVTGDGANVLAF TGTGCCAGCAGCGTTACAGGGGACGGGGCCAACGTCCTGGCTTTC NA 15 TRBD1 TRBJ2-6 TRBV9
CAISGDVGSGANVLTF TGTGCCATCAGTGGCGACGTCGGGTCTGGGGCCAACGTCCTGACTTTC NA 16 NA TRBJ2-6 TRBV10-3
CASSLEAGDNSPLHF TGCGCCAGCAGCTTGGAGGCAGGGGATAATTCACCCCTCCACTTT NA 15 NA TRBJ1-6 TRBV5-1
CASSFGAIEGETQYF TGCGCCAGCAGCTTCGGGGCCATCGAAGGGGAGACCCAGTACTTC many 15 NA TRBJ2-5 TRBV5-1
CSAEDVYNEQFF TGCAGCGCAGAGGACGTATACAATGAGCAGTTCTTC few 12 NA TRBJ2-1 TRBV29-1
CASSFLGDSITDTQYF TGTGCCAGCAGTTTCCTTGGGGACAGCATCACAGATACGCAGTATTTT few 16 TRBD1 TRBJ2-3 TRBV27
CASSVDGGETQYF TGCGCCAGCAGCGTCGACGGTGGAGAGACCCAGTACTTC NA 13 NA TRBJ2-5 TRBV4-1
CASSSPGQGSGTEAFF TGTGCCAGCAGCAGTCCGGGACAGGGGAGTGGGACTGAAGCTTTCTTT NA 16 TRBD1 TRBJ1-1 TRBV6-2/TRBV6-3
CASAKRGALTYGYTF TGTGCCAGCGCCAAAAGGGGGGCGCTTACCTACGGCTACACCTTC NA 15 NA TRBJ1-2 TRBV6-5
CASSSGTGKSTDAQYF TGTGCCAGCAGCTCCGGGACAGGGAAGAGCACAGATGCGCAGTATTTT NA 16 TRBD1 TRBJ2-3 TRBV7-8
CASSAGFSSYEQYF TGCGCCAGCAGTGCAGGGTTTAGCTCCTACGAGCAGTACTTC few 14 NA TRBJ2-7 TRBV10-2
CASSLVRRTSGRVSPWEQYF TGTGCCAGCAGCTTAGTGCGCCGGACTAGCGGGAGGGTTTCCCCCTGGGAGCAGTACTTC NA 20 TRBD2 TRBJ2-7 TRBV11-1
CASSLGSGVRGETQYF TGTGCCAGCAGCTTAGGATCGGGGGTCCGGGGTGAGACCCAGTACTTC NA 16 NA TRBJ2-5 TRBV13
CSGGQGNTEAFF TGCAGCGGTGGACAGGGCAACACTGAAGCTTTCTTT few 12 TRBD1 TRBJ1-1 TRBV29-1
CASSEPLGGTSGDTQYF TGTGCCAGCAGCGAGCCCCTTGGGGGGACTAGCGGAGATACGCAGTATTTT many 17 TRBD2 TRBJ2-3 TRBV9
CASKEGPTNEKLFF TGTGCCAGCAAGGAGGGACCGACGAATGAAAAACTGTTTTTT NA 14 NA TRBJ1-4 TRBV6-1
CASGALGTSPINEQFF TGTGCCAGCGGGGCCCTCGGGACTAGTCCCATTAATGAGCAGTTCTTC NA 16 TRBD2 TRBJ2-1 TRBV28
CASSFYNTIYF TGTGCCAGCAGTTTCTATAACACCATATATTTT NA 11 NA TRBJ1-3 TRBV12-3/TRBV12-4
CASPPTGNEQYF TGCGCCAGCCCACCGACAGGAAACGAGCAGTACTTC NA 12 NA TRBJ2-7 TRBV23-1
CASSYNPKEAKTQYF TGTGCCAGCAGTTACAACCCCAAAGAGGCAAAGACCCAGTACTTC few 15 NA TRBJ2-5 TRBV6-6
CASSYVPAGVLEQFF TGTGCCAGCAGTTACGTCCCAGCGGGAGTTCTTGAGCAGTTCTTC NA 15 TRBD2 TRBJ2-1 TRBV6-5
CASSQPTQTGELFF TGCGCCAGCAGCCAACCTACCCAGACCGGGGAGCTGTTTTTT NA 14 NA TRBJ2-2 TRBV4-1
CASIGLVTQYF TGTGCCAGCATTGGACTGGTGACCCAGTACTTC NA 11 NA TRBJ2-5 TRBV6-6
CASSLTGTDSPLHF TGTGCCAGCAGTCTAACAGGGACGGATTCACCCCTCCACTTT NA 14 NA TRBJ1-6 TRBV12-3/TRBV12-4
CASSVQGPDTQYF TGTGCCAGCAGCGTCCAGGGTCCAGATACGCAGTATTTT NA 13 NA TRBJ2-3 TRBV21-1
CAISVGQGAFGGEQYF TGTGCCATCAGTGTAGGACAGGGGGCGTTTGGAGGCGAGCAGTACTTC few 16 TRBD1 TRBJ2-7 TRBV10-3